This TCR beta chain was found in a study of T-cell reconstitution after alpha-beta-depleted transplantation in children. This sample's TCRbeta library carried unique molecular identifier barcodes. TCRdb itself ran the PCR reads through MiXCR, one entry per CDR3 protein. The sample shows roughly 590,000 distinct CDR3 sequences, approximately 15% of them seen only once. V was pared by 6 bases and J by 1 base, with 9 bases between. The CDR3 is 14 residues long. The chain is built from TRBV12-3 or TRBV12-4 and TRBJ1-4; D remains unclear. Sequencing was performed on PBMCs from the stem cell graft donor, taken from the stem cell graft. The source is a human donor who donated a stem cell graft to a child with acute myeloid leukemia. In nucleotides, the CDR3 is TGTGCCAGCAGACCCGGGATAACTAATGAAAAACTGTTTTTT. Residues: CASRPGITNEKLFF.